The entry that follows covers one TCR beta chain sequence. Its antigen remains unknown. The repertoire was sequenced with immunoSEQ multiplex PCR; TCRdb's copy has only in-frame clones and lacks some. The data show tens of thousands of clones, roughly 88% seen once. This sample is part of a study of T cell responses to AZD1222 COVID-19 vaccine. J gave up 8 bases and V 0 bases, and 15 bases lay outside the gene matches. This CDR3 spans 19 amino acids. The germline gives CDR1 LNHDA, CDR2 SQIVND (reference sequence). Findings and caveats of the study: It was only a handful of AZD1222 recipients who were seropositive at baseline. Spike-specific TCR breadth rose after two AZD1222 doses, and depth rose as well.

The clonotype was recovered from an adult in good health. This chain links TRBV19 with TRBJ2-1; 11 nucleotides match TRBD2. Sequences were derived from peripheral blood, sampled on day 0 of AZD1222 vaccination. The CDR3 DNA follows: TGTGCCAGTAGTATAGAGGGACAAAAAAGACTAGCGGGAACCGATGAGCAGTTCTTC. Amino acid sequence: CASSIEGQKRLAGTDEQFF. Full variable domain (rest looked up from reference TRBV19 and TRBJ2-1): DGGITQSPKYLFRKEGQNVTLSCEQNLNHDAMYWYRQDPGQGLRLIYYSQIVNDFQKGDIAEGYSVSREKKESFPLTVTSAQKNPTAFYLCASSIEGQKRLAGTDEQFFGPGTRLTVL.